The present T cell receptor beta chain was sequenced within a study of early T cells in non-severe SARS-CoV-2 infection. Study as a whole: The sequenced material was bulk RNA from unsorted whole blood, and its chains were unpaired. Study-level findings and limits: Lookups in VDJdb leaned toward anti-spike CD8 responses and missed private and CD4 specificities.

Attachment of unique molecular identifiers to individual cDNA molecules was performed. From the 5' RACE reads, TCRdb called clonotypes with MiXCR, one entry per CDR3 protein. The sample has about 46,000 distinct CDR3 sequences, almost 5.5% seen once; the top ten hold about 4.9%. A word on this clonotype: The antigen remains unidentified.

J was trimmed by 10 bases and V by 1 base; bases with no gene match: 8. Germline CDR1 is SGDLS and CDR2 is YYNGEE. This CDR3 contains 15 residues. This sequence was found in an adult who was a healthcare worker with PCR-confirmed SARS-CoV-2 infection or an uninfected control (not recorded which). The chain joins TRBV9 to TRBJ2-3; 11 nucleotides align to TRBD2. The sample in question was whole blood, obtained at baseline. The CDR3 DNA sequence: TGTGCCAGCAGCGTACAGTCTAGCGGGAGGTTGGCGCAGTATTTT. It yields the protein CASSVQSSGRLAQYF.